The rows below give T cell receptor beta chains drawn from one sample of a study of high-grade serous ovarian cancer treatment subgroups. TCRdb's table, derived via immunoSEQ multiplex PCR, lists solely in-frame clones and lacks some. This sample carries about 7,700 clones, approximately 70% of them seen once, and the ten largest clones take approximately 5.8%. The sample consisted of tumor tissue. Receptors were obtained from a human donor with high-grade serous ovarian cancer. Both conserved end residues are part of each CDR3. A D gene is named only where the DNA matches it firmly. Rows may omit the clone size; those that give it use once, few, many or a size class.

cdr3_nt cdr3_aa d_call v_call clone_size j_call
TGTGCCAGCAGTTTAGGGCGGGAGTACAATGAGCAGTTCTTC CASSLGREYNEQFF TRBD2 TRBV27 . TRBJ2-1
TGTGCCAGTAGTATAGTTAGACAGGGGCTTCATGGCTACACCTTC CASSIVRQGLHGYTF TRBD1 TRBV19 . TRBJ1-2
TGTGCCAGCCAGCGGGAGGGATATGTGGGCACAGATACGCAGTATTTT CASQREGYVGTDTQYF TRBD2 TRBV2 . TRBJ2-3
TGTGCCAGCAAGGGTGGACCGACGAATGAAAAACTGTTTTTT CASKGGPTNEKLFF . TRBV11-3 . TRBJ1-4
TGTGCCAGCAGTTACGCCAGGGGGCGGTCGTACGAGCAGTACTTC CASSYARGRSYEQYF TRBD1 TRBV6-5 few TRBJ2-7
TGTGCCAGCAGCTTAGGGCGGGACACCGGGAAGGAGACCCAGTACTTC CASSLGRDTGKETQYF . TRBV7-3 . TRBJ2-5
TGCGCCAGCAGCTCAGGGCCGGGACAGGGGGCGGATGAGCAGTTCTTC CASSSGPGQGADEQFF TRBD1 TRBV5-1 . TRBJ2-1
TGCGCCAGCAGCTGGACTAGCGGGAGGGTGACAGATACGCAGTATTTT CASSWTSGRVTDTQYF TRBD2 TRBV5-1 medium-sized TRBJ2-3
TGTGCCAGCAGTTTATTCGTCCAGCCATACTACGAGCAGTACTTC CASSLFVQPYYEQYF . TRBV28 . TRBJ2-7
TGCGCCAGCAGTGAGTCAGGGGAGACCCAGTACTTC CASSESGETQYF . TRBV10-1 . TRBJ2-5
TGTGCCAGCAGCGCCCGGTTTAGCGGGAGTGGAACAGATACGCAGTATTTT CASSARFSGSGTDTQYF TRBD2 TRBV9 . TRBJ2-3
TGCGCCAGCAGCTTGGCGCCAGGGAATTCCTACGAGCAGTACTTC CASSLAPGNSYEQYF . TRBV5-1 once TRBJ2-7
TGTGCCATCAGCCAGGACAGGACGAGGAGTAAGGATGGCTACACCTTC CAISQDRTRSKDGYTF TRBD1 TRBV10-3 once TRBJ1-2
TGTGCCAGCAGCTTAAAGCCCCAGGGGGCCGGGACTAGAATCTACGAGCAGTACTTC CASSLKPQGAGTRIYEQYF . TRBV7-3 . TRBJ2-7
TGCGCCAGCAGCTTGGGCGGGACTCTTCTAACCTACGAGCAGTACTTC CASSLGGTLLTYEQYF . TRBV5-1 once TRBJ2-7
TGTGCCATCAGCAAGACTGTAACTAGCAATCAGCCCCAGCATTTT CAISKTVTSNQPQHF . TRBV10-3 . TRBJ1-5
TGTGCCTGGAGTGTTTTCGGGGCAGGACTCTACACCTTC CAWSVFGAGLYTF . TRBV30 . TRBJ1-2
TGTGCCAGCAGCCAAGAACCTCACAGGGGGCCTGGAAACACCATATATTTT CASSQEPHRGPGNTIYF TRBD1 TRBV4-2 . TRBJ1-3
TGTGCCAGCTCAGCAGGGGGCCTTAACTATGGCTACACCTTC CASSAGGLNYGYTF TRBD1 TRBV18 . TRBJ1-2
TGTGCCAGCAGTCAAACTTGGAGAGGGGATGAGCAGTTCTTC CASSQTWRGDEQFF . TRBV27 . TRBJ2-1
TGTGCCAGCAGCTTAGTTCGGGCTAGCGGCTCCTACGAGCAGTACTTC CASSLVRASGSYEQYF TRBD2 TRBV7-9 . TRBJ2-7
TGTGCCAGCTCACCAGTAGCGGGAGCCCCTCGGGGTCAGGAGACCCAGTACTTC CASSPVAGAPRGQETQYF TRBD2 TRBV18 . TRBJ2-5
TGTGCCAGCCGACAGAGGGTCGACACCGGGGAGCTGTTTTTT CASRQRVDTGELFF . TRBV7-2 . TRBJ2-2
TGTGCCAGCAGTTTATGGGACACCGGGGAGCTGTTTTTT CASSLWDTGELFF . TRBV27 . TRBJ2-2
TGTGCGGGGGGTTACTATCAGCCCCAGCATTTT CAGGYYQPQHF . TRBV19 medium-sized TRBJ1-5
TGTGCCAGCAGTTACGGGGTCAGGGCTTTGAATGAGCAGTTCTTC CASSYGVRALNEQFF . TRBV6-6 . TRBJ2-1
TGTGCCAGCAGTTCGCAGGGGCCGGGCTATGGCTACACCTTC CASSSQGPGYGYTF . TRBV6-5 . TRBJ1-2